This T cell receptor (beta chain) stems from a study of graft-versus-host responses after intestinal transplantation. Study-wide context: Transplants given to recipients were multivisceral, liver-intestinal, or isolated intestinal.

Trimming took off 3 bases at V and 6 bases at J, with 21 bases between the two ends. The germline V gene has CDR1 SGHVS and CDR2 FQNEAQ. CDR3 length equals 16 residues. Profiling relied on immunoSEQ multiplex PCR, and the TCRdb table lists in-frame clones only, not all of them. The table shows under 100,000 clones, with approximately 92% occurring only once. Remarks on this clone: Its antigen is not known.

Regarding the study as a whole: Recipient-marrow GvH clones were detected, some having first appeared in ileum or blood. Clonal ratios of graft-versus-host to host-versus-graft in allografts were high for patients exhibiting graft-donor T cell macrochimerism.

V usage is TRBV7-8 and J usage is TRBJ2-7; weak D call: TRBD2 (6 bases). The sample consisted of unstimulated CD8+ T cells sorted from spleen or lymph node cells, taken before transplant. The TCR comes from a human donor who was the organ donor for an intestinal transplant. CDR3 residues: CASSFWIPGVPVEQYF. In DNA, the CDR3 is TGTGCCAGCAGCTTTTGGATTCCGGGAGTTCCGGTCGAGCAGTACTTC. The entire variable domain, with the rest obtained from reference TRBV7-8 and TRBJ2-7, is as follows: GAGVSQSPRYKVAKRGQDVALRCDPISGHVSLFWYQQALGQGPEFLTYFQNEAQLDKSGLPSDRFFAERPEGSVSTLKIQRTQQEDSAVYLCASSFWIPGVPVEQYFGPGTRLTVT.